Each of the 17 T cell receptor beta chains below was sequenced from the same sample in a study of response to subunit inactivated influenza vaccine. One entry per CDR3 protein, called by TCRdb with MiXCR from the RT-PCR reads. The sample has hundreds of thousands of distinct CDR3 sequences; approximately 15% are singletons. Source: PBMCs from blood, taken less than 15 days before vaccination. The receptors here all came from a man aged 45-65 years who received an inactivated influenza vaccine.

The chain couples TRBV20-1 to TRBJ2-7; D may be TRBD1 (6 bases). Trimming shortened V by 1 base and J by 4 bases, and 8 bases separated the two germline ends. Germline-derived CDR1 and CDR2 are DFQATT and SNEGSKA (reference sequence). The CDR3 totals 12 residues. The CDR3 DNA sequence: TGCAGTGCTAGAGGTGACAGGTACGAGCAGTACTTC. Protein product: CSARGDRYEQYF.

In its sample, this clonotype was seen a few times. The chain couples TRBV6-2 or TRBV6-3 to TRBJ2-7, with D possibly matching TRBD1 (5 bases). V lost 0 bases and J 0 bases, leaving 12 bases between the germline ends. CDR1 is MNHEY, CDR2 SVGEGT, per germline. CDR3 length equals 16 residues. This chain's CDR3 is CASSYSIGATSYEQYF. For the CDR3, the DNA is TGTGCCAGCAGTTACTCGATAGGGGCTACCTCCTACGAGCAGTACTTC.

The genes are TRBV9 and TRBJ2-7, with D perhaps matching TRBD1 (5 bases). Trimming took off 0 bases at V and 5 bases at J, with 15 bases between the two ends. CDR3 size: 15 residues. CDR1 and CDR2 (germline): SGDLS, YYNGEE. CDR3 sequence (DNA): TGTGCCAGCAGCGTAGAAGGGAAAAGCAGGGACGAGCAGTACTTC. Translating it yields CASSVEGKSRDEQYF.

This clonotype was observed many times. The chain combines TRBV20-1 with TRBJ2-2, with TRBD1 identical over 10 bases. The V gene end was trimmed by 4 bases and the J gene end by 5 bases; junction bases not matched to a gene: 4. This CDR3 is 14 amino acids long. Germline CDR1 and CDR2: DFQATT and SNEGSKA (reference sequence). The CDR3 is CSATTGGWTGELFF. CDR3 coding DNA: TGCAGTGCTACGACAGGGGGCTGGACCGGGGAGCTGTTTTTT.

This clonotype was picked up many times. The chain is built from TRBV2 and TRBJ2-3; 7 bases match TRBD2. Trimming removed 6 bases from V and 3 bases from J; junction bases left unmatched: 9. CDR1 is SNHLY and CDR2 is FYNNEI in the germline V gene. CDR3 length equals 15 residues. CDR3 sequence: CASRESLGGTDTQYF. CDR3 DNA: TGTGCCAGCAGAGAATCCCTCGGGGGGACAGATACGCAGTATTTT.

This clonotype was counted between two and nine times. The rearrangement joins TRBV29-1 to TRBJ2-1; 8 nucleotides match TRBD2. Per germline, CDR1 SQVTM and CDR2 ANQGSEA. V lost 6 bases and J lost 5; bases outside the gene matches: 9. This CDR3 region has 14 residues. The CDR3 sequence is CSVGLGGGHNEQFF. CDR3 coding DNA: TGCAGCGTGGGACTAGGCGGAGGTCACAATGAGCAGTTCTTC.

The V call is TRBV7-2, the J call TRBJ2-1; D may be TRBD1 or TRBD2 (7 bases each). Trimming removed 7 bases from V and 4 bases from J, with 17 bases in between. Germline lookup yields CDR1 SGHTA and CDR2 FQGNSA. This CDR3 spans 15 amino acids. This CDR3 reads CASTLGGGSYNEQFF. CDR3 DNA: TGTGCCAGCACCCTGGGAGGGGGCTCGTACAATGAGCAGTTCTTC.

The chain is built from TRBV4-2 and TRBJ1-6; 7 bases match TRBD1. The CDR3 consists of 17 residues. J gave up 6 bases and V 0 bases, and 8 bases lay outside the gene matches. Per germline, CDR1 LGHNA and CDR2 YNFKEQ. CDR3 sequence reads: CASSQDLGGQSNSPLHF. The CDR3 DNA is TGTGCCAGCAGCCAAGATCTAGGGGGACAGTCTAATTCACCCCTCCACTTT.

This clonotype was seen more than once but under ten times. The rearrangement uses TRBV5-1 and TRBJ2-3, with D unresolved. The CDR3 loop spans 14 amino acids. V was cut by 4 bases and J by 5 bases, with 14 bases left in between. Germline assignment: CDR1 SGHRS and CDR2 YFSETQ. DNA of the CDR3: TGCGCCAGCAGCCCCGCCGCCGGCGGAGATACGCAGTATTTT. Protein product: CASSPAAGGDTQYF.

V usage is TRBV20-1 and J usage is TRBJ2-2; 8 nucleotides line up with TRBD1. Germline lookup yields CDR1 DFQATT and CDR2 SNEGSKA (reference sequence). Trimming cost V 6 bases and J 5 bases; bases outside gene matches: 8. This CDR3 is 14 amino acids long. The DNA of the CDR3 is TGCAGTGCCCTGGGGACAGGAGGAACCGGGGAGCTGTTTTTT. Translated: CSALGTGGTGELFF.

V and J are TRBV12-3 or TRBV12-4 and TRBJ2-2; the match to TRBD2 covers 7 bases. J lost 4 bases, V lost 7 bases, and 9 bases had no gene match. The CDR3 runs 15 residues. The CDR3 bases are TGTGCCAGCACCAACTTCGGGAGGAGCACCGGGGAGCTGTTTTTT. The encoded protein is CASTNFGRSTGELFF.

As for this clonotype: A read error may account for a junction end that differs from germline. V gene TRBV7-2 combines with J gene TRBJ2-4; D perhaps matches TRBD1 (6 bases). Germline V CDR1 and CDR2: SGHTA, FQGNSA. This CDR3 is built from 10 residues. The CDR3 sequence: CASSSGTMDF. As DNA, the CDR3 is TGTGCCAGCAGCTCCGGGACAATGGACTTC.

In this sample, this clonotype turned up a few times. The chain employs TRBV4-3 and TRBJ2-6; 7 positions match TRBD1. The CDR3 loop spans 17 amino acids. Looked up from germline, CDR1 is LGHNA and CDR2 is YSLEER. Germline trimming cut 4 bases from V and 1 base from J; bases unmatched to any gene: 7. Here the CDR3 DNA reads TGCGCCAGCAGCCGAGGACAGGTCTTATCTGGGGCCAACGTCCTGACTTTC. It encodes CASSRGQVLSGANVLTF.

This clonotype came up a few times. The V call is TRBV2, the J call TRBJ2-5; 8 bases map to TRBD2. After removal of 7 bases from V and 13 bases from J, the junction contained 23 bases not matched to a gene. The CDR3 is 16 amino acids. Germline loops: CDR1 SNHLY, CDR2 FYNNEI. The CDR3 DNA reads TGTGCCAGCACCCTTGTTATCGGGTCGGCCGGGGGGGTCTTGTACTTC. Amino acid sequence: CASTLVIGSAGGVLYF.

This clonotype was counted many times. This chain connects TRBV12-3 or TRBV12-4 to TRBJ1-5; 9 bases fit TRBD1. After removal of 3 bases from V and 1 base from J, the junction contained 1 base not matched to a gene. This CDR3 region has 15 residues. The CDR3 reads CASSLGTGSNQPQHF. For the CDR3, the DNA is TGTGCCAGCAGTTTGGGGACAGGGAGCAATCAGCCCCAGCATTTT.

This clonotype occurred a few times. The chain joins TRBV28 to TRBJ1-5, with a tentative D call TRBD1 (5 bases). CDR1 is MDHEN and CDR2 is SYDVKM in the germline V gene. The CDR3 is 18 residues long. V lost 4 bases to trimming and J lost 3 bases, with 22 bases between them. This CDR3 reads CASSSTGTPDSLNQPQHF. The CDR3 DNA is TGTGCCAGCAGTTCGACCGGGACTCCGGACTCCCTCAATCAGCCCCAGCATTTT.

This clonotype has only a few counts. This chain uses TRBV4-3 with TRBJ1-4; a possible D gene is TRBD1 (5 bases). V dropped 0 bases and J dropped 7 bases, with 15 bases sitting between them. Germline V lookup: CDR1 LGHNA, CDR2 YSLEER. The CDR3 covers 16 residues. DNA of the CDR3: TGCGCCAGCAGCCAAGATCGGATAGGGGCGGGTGAAAAACTGTTTTTT. Translation: CASSQDRIGAGEKLFF.